This T cell receptor beta chain was documented in a study of T cells in Graves' hyperthyroidism and ophthalmopathy. This clonotype came up many times. V gave up 2 bases and J gave up 2 bases, with 12 bases separating them. The V gene's germline CDR1 is SNHLY and CDR2 FYNNEI. The CDR3 sequence is 15 residues long. Template material for amplifying TCR beta CDR3 regions consisted of RNA transcripts. The HTBI primer set served for first-round RT-PCR of the TCR CDR3. TCRdb called the multiplex PCR reads again in MiXCR, with one record for every CDR3 protein. Of 450,000 to 600,000 distinct CDR3 sequences detected, about 20% appear once; the ten largest clones hold roughly 47%.

The sample consisted of blood. The chain combines TRBV2 with TRBJ1-2; TRBD1 is a possible D gene (5 bases). The clonotype comes from a man in his forties with Graves' ophthalmopathy. DNA for the CDR3: TGTGCCAGCAGTGAAAACCCGACAGCGAACTATGGCTACACCTTC. It translates to CASSENPTANYGYTF.